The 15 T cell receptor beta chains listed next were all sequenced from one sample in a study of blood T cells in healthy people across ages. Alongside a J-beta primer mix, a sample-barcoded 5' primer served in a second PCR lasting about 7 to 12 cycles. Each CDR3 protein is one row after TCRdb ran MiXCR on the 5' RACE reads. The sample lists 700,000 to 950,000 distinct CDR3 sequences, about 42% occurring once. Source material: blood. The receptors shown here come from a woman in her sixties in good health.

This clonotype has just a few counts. This chain's CDR3 is CASSVGDGANVLTF. As DNA, the CDR3 is TGTGCCAGCAGTGTAGGGGACGGGGCCAACGTCCTGACTTTC. The V gene is TRBV2, the J gene TRBJ2-6; D is perhaps TRBD1 or TRBD2 (5 bases each). V was clipped by 4 bases and J by 4 bases, with 8 bases between them. The CDR3 consists of 14 residues. CDR1 is SNHLY, CDR2 FYNNEI, per germline.

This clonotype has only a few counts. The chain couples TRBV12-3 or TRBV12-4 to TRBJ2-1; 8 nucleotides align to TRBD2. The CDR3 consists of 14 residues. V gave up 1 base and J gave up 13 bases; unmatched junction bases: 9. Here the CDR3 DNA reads TGTGCCAGCAGTTTAGTTTTAGCGGGAATAGAACAGTTCTTC. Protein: CASSLVLAGIEQFF.

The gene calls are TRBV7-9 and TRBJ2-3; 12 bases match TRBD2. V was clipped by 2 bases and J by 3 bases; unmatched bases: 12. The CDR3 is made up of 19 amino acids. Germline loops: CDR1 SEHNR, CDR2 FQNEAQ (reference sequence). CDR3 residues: CASSLPRGASGGATDTQYF. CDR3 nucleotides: TGTGCCAGCAGCTTACCCCGAGGGGCTAGCGGGGGGGCTACAGATACGCAGTATTTT.

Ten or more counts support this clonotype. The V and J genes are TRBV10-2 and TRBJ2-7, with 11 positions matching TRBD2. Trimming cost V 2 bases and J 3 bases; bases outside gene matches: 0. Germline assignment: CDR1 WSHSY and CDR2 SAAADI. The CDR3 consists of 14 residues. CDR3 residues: CASSETSGSYEQYF. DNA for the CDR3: TGCGCCAGCAGTGAGACTAGCGGGAGCTACGAGCAGTACTTC.

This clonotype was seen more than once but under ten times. CDR3 in amino acids: CASSLTQGIDEQYF. The CDR3 bases are TGTGCCAGCAGTTTAACTCAGGGGATCGACGAGCAGTACTTC. The chain couples TRBV28 to TRBJ2-7; the D gene is possibly TRBD1 (6 bases). The CDR3 runs 14 residues. V gave up 2 bases and J gave up 5 bases, with 13 bases separating them. In germline, CDR1 is MDHEN, CDR2 SYDVKM.

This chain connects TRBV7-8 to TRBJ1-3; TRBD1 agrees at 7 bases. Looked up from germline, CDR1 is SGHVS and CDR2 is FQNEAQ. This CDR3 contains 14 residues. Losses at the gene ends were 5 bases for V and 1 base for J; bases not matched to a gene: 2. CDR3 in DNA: TGTGCCAGCAGCCTGGACAGGTCTGGAAACACCATATATTTT. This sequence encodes CASSLDRSGNTIYF. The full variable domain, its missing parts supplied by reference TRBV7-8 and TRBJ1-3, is GAGVSQSPRYKVAKRGQDVALRCDPISGHVSLFWYQQALGQGPEFLTYFQNEAQLDKSGLPSDRFFAERPEGSVSTLKIQRTQQEDSAVYLCASSLDRSGNTIYFGEGSWLTVV.

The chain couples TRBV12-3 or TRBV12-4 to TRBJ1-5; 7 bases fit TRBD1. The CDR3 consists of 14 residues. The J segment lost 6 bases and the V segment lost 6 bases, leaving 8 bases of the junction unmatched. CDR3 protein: CASSRTGAGQPQHF. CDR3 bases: TGTGCCAGCAGCCGCACAGGGGCTGGTCAGCCCCAGCATTTT.

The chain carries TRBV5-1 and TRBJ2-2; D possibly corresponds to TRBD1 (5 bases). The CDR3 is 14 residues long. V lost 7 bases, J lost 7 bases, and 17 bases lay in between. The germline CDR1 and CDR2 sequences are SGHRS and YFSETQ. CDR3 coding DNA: TGCGCCAGCCGACAGACCGCGAGTAACGGGGAGCTGTTTTTT. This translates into CASRQTASNGELFF.

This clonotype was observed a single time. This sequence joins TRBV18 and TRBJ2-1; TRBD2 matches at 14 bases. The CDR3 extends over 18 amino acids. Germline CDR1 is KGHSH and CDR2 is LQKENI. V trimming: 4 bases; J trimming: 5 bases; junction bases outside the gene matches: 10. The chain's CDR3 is CASSRMPGLAGENNEQFF. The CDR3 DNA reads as TGTGCCAGCTCACGGATGCCGGGACTAGCGGGGGAAAACAATGAGCAGTTCTTC.

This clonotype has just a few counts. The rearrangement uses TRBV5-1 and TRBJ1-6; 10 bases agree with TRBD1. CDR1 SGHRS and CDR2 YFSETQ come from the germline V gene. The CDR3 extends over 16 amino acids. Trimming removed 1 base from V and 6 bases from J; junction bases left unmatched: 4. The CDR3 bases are TGCGCCAGCAGCTTGAGGGGACAGGGGATTAATTCACCCCTCCACTTT. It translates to CASSLRGQGINSPLHF.

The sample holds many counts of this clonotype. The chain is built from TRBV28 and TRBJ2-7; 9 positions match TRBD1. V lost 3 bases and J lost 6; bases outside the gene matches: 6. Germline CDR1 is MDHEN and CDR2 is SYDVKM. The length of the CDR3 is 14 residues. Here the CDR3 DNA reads TGTGCCAGCAGTTTGGGGACAGGGAGGCTCGAGCAGTACTTC. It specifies CASSLGTGRLEQYF.

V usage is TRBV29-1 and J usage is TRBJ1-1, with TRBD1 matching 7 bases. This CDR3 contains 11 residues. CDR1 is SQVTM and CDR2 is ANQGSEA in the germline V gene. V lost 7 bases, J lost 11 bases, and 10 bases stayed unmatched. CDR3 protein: CSAPAGQVAFF. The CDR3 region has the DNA TGCAGCGCCCCAGCAGGACAGGTCGCTTTCTTT. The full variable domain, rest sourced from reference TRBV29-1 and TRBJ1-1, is SAVISQKPSRDICQRGTSLTIQCQVDSQVTMMFWYRQQPGQSLTLIATANQGSEATYESGFVIDKFPISRPNLTFSTLTVSNMSPEDSSIYLCSAPAGQVAFFGQGTRLTVV.

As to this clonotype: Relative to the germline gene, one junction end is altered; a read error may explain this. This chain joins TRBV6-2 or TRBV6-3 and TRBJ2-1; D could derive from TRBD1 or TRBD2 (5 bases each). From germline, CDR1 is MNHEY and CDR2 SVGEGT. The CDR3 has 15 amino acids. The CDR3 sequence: CACSYRWGRNNEQFF. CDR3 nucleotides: TGTGCCTGCAGTTACCGGTGGGGGAGAAACAATGAGCAGTTCTTC.

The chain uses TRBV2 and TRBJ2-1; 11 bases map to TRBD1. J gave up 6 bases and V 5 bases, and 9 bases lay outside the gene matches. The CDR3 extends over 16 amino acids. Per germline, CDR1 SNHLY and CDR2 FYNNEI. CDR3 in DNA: TGTGCCAGCAGTCCTCACGGACAGGGGGCCATCAATGAGCAGTTCTTC. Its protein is CASSPHGQGAINEQFF.

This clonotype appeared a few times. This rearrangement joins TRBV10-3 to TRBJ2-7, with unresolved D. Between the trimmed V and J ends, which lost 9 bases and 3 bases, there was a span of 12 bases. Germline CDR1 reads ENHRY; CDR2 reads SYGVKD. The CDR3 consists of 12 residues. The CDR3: CAIGQLNYEQYF. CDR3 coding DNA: TGTGCCATAGGGCAGCTTAACTACGAGCAGTACTTC.